This T cell receptor (beta chain) was sequenced in a study of a mutant IDH1 vaccine in newly diagnosed glioma. Across the study: Males made up roughly 60% and females roughly 40% of treated patients, whose mean age was around 40 years. Patients got radiotherapy, temozolomide, or both beforehand, and most got both. Study-wide points: The study observed vaccine-induced immune responses in 90% to 95% of patients.

This CDR3 comprises 18 residues. V shed 7 bases and J 0 bases; nucleotides not matched to a gene: 11. CDR1 MGHDK and CDR2 SYGVNS come from the germline V gene. A note on this clone: Antigen: not known.

Sample time point: week 47, end of study. Vaccination comprised doses that each held 300 ug of mutant IDH1 20-mer peptide, plus topical imiquimod. TCRdb's table, derived via immunoSEQ multiplex PCR, lists solely in-frame clones and lacks some. Of about 34,000 clones detected, 85% to 90% appear once; the ten largest clones hold 12%. The sequences come from PBMCs, collected from a glioma patient whose treatment included an IDH1 peptide vaccine. This chain joins TRBV25-1 and TRBJ2-7; 14 bases agree with TRBD2. The clonotype was recovered from a woman aged 25 to 39 with glioma. CDR3 sequence reads: CASMAGTSGGRSSYEQYF. In DNA, the CDR3 is TGTGCCAGCATGGCCGGGACTAGCGGGGGAAGGAGCTCCTACGAGCAGTACTTC.